What follows are 7 T cell receptor beta chains derived from one specimen sequenced in a study of blood T cells in healthy people across ages. Sample-barcoded 5' priming and a J-beta primer mix drove a second PCR of about 6 to 12 cycles. TCRdb passed the 5' RACE reads through MiXCR, listing each CDR3 protein once. The sample lists 730,000 or so distinct CDR3 sequences; approximately 39% were seen once. The sample taken for sequencing was blood. These receptors all stem from a woman in her sixties or seventies in good health.

This clonotype turned up a few times. The chain employs TRBV5-5 and TRBJ2-7; 8 nucleotides align to TRBD1. V was clipped by 4 bases and J by 4 bases; unmatched bases: 10. The CDR3 loop spans 15 amino acids. Germline CDR1 SGHKS, CDR2 YYEKEE (reference sequence). The CDR3 loop is CASSLGQGGMYEQYF. The CDR3 coding sequence is TGTGCCAGCAGCCTAGGACAGGGAGGCATGTACGAGCAGTACTTC. Full variable domain (outside the CDR3, taken from reference TRBV5-5 and TRBJ2-7): DAGVTQSPTHLIKTRGQQVTLRCSPISGHKSVSWYQQVLGQGPQFIFQYYEKEERGRGNFPDRFSARQFPNYSSELNVNALLLGDSALYLCASSLGQGGMYEQYFGPGTRLTVT.

This sequence joins TRBV29-1 and TRBJ1-2, with D maybe TRBD1 (6 bases). The germline CDR1 and CDR2 sequences are SQVTM and ANQGSEA. Trimming removed 7 bases at V and 4 bases at J, with 13 bases between. This CDR3 is built from 12 residues. The CDR3 reads CSAEQGGYGYTF. DNA for the CDR3: TGCAGCGCGGAACAGGGAGGCTATGGCTACACCTTC.

The chain couples TRBV5-6 to TRBJ1-5, with a tentative D call TRBD1 (6 bases). The CDR3 consists of 16 residues. Trimming stripped 4 bases from V and 4 bases from J, with 18 bases between. CDR1 and CDR2 from the germline V gene are SGHDT and YYEEEE. The CDR3 region has the DNA TGTGCCAGCAGCGTTAGAGGGGGAAATAGAAATCAGCCCCAGCATTTT. This translates into CASSVRGGNRNQPQHF.

A word on this clonotype: It may be a read error: a sequence one base away is much more abundant. V and J are TRBV4-2 and TRBJ2-1; no clear D gene. Germline CDR1 and CDR2: LGHNA and YNFKEQ. The CDR3 is 14 amino acids. CDR3 sequence reads: CATSQDDLYNEQFF. The CDR3 DNA is TGTGCCACCAGCCAAGATGACCTATACAATGAGCAGTTCTTC.

The genes are TRBV21-1 and TRBJ2-7; the DNA was not used to check the table's D call, TRBD1. TRBV21-1 is a listed pseudogene. CDR3 length: 13 amino acids. As DNA, the CDR3 is TGTGCCAGCGGAGACAGGGGGAGAGACGAGCAGTACTTC. Translation gives CASGDRGRDEQYF.

Of note for this clonotype: It may be a read error: a sequence one base away is much more abundant. The CDR3 nucleotides read TGCGCCAGCAGCCAAGGTAGTCGGGAGGGCCAGTTCTTC. This sequence encodes CASSQGSREGQFF. The chain couples TRBV4-3 to TRBJ2-1; TRBD2 matches at 8 bases. CDR3 size: 13 residues. Germline values: CDR1 LGHNA, CDR2 YSLEER. The V gene end was trimmed by 1 base and the J gene end by 13 bases; junction bases not matched to a gene: 6.

This clonotype was seen a handful of times. This chain joins TRBV28 and TRBJ2-4; a possible D gene is TRBD1 (6 bases). The DNA end is a closer match to TRBJ2-7, so the J assignment may be wrong. Germline CDR1 is MDHEN and CDR2 is SYDVKM. The CDR3 is 13 residues long. The chain's CDR3 is CACRGGTSYEQYF. The CDR3, as DNA: TGTGCCTGCCGTGGGGGCACCTCCTACGAGCAGTACTTC.